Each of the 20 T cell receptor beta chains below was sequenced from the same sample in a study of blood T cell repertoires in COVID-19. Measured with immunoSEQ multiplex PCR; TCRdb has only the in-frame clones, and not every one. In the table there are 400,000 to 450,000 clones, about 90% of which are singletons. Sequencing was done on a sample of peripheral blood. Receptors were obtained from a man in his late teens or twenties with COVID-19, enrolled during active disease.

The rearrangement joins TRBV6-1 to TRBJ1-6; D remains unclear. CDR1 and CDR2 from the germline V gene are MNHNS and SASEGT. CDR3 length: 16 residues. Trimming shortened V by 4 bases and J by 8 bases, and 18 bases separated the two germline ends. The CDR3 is CASSATVGLADSPLHF. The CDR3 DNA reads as TGTGCCAGCAGTGCCACAGTTGGCTTGGCCGATTCACCCCTCCACTTT.

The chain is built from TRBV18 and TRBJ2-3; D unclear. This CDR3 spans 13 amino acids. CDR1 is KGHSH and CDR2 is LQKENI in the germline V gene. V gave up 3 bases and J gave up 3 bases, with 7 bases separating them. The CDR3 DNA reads TGTGCCAGCTCACCGGCTAGGACAGATACGCAGTATTTT. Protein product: CASSPARTDTQYF.

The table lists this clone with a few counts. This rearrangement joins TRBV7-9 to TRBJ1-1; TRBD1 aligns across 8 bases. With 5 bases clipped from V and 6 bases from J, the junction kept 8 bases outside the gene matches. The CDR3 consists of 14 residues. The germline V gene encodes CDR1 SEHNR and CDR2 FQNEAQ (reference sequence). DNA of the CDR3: TGTGCCAGCAGCCATCAGACAGGGGACCCTGAAGCTTTCTTT. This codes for CASSHQTGDPEAFF.

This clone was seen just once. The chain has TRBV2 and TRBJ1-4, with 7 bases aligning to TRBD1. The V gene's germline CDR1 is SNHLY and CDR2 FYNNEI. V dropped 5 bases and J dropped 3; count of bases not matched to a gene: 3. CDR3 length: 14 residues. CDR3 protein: CASSWDRSNEKLFF. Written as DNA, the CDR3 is TGTGCCAGCAGTTGGGACAGATCTAATGAAAAACTGTTTTTT.

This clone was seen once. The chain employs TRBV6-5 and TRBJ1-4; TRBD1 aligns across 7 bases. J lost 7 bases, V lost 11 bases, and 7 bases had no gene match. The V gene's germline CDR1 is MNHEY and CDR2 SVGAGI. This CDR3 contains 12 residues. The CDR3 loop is CACRGQSEKLFF. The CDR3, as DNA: TGTGCCTGTAGGGGGCAGAGTGAAAAACTGTTTTTT.

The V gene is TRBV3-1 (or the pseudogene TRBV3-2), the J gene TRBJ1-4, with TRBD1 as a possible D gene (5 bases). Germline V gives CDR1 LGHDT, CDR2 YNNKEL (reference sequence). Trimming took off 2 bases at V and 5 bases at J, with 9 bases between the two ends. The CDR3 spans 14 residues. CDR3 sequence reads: CASSQRRGNEKLFF. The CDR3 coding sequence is TGTGCCAGCAGCCAAAGGCGGGGGAATGAAAAACTGTTTTTT.

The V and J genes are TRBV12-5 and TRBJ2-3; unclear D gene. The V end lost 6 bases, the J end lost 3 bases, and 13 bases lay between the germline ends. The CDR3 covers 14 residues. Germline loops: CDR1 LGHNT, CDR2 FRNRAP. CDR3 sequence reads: CASGDSGWTDTQYF. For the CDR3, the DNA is TGTGCTAGTGGCGATAGTGGTTGGACAGATACGCAGTATTTT.

The CDR3 loop is CASSLRQGLNQPQHF. DNA of the CDR3: TGTGCCAGCAGTTTGAGGCAGGGACTCAATCAGCCCCAGCATTTT. V usage is TRBV27 and J usage is TRBJ1-5; D is perhaps TRBD1 (5 bases). Germline V gives CDR1 MNHEY, CDR2 SMNVEV (reference sequence). The CDR3 contains 15 residues. V lost 3 bases, J lost 3 bases, and 12 bases lay in between.

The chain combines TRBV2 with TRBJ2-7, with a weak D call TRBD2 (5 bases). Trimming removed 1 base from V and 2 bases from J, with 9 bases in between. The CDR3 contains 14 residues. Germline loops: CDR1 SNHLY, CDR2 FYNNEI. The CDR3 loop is CASSEESGAYEQYF. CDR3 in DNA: TGTGCCAGCAGTGAAGAGAGCGGAGCCTACGAGCAGTACTTC.

This CDR3 is CASSWQLNTEAFF. CDR3 in DNA: TGTGCCAGCAGCTGGCAATTGAACACTGAAGCTTTCTTT. V and J are TRBV5-5 and TRBJ1-1; no firm D call. The CDR3 length is 13 residues. V was pared by 3 bases and J by 0 bases, with 6 bases between. The germline CDR1 and CDR2 sequences are SGHKS and YYEKEE (reference sequence). Complete variable domain (other parts from reference TRBV5-5 and TRBJ1-1): DAGVTQSPTHLIKTRGQQVTLRCSPISGHKSVSWYQQVLGQGPQFIFQYYEKEERGRGNFPDRFSARQFPNYSSELNVNALLLGDSALYLCASSWQLNTEAFFGQGTRLTVV.

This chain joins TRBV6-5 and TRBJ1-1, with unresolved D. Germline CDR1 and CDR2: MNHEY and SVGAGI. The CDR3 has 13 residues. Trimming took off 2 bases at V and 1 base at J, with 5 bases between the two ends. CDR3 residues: CASSYEANTEAFF. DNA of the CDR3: TGTGCCAGCAGTTACGAGGCGAACACTGAAGCTTTCTTT.

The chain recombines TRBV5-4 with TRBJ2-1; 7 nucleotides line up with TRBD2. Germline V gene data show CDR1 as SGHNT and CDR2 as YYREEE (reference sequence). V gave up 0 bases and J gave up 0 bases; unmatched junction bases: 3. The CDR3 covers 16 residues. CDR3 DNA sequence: TGTGCCAGCAGCTTGGGGGGGAGGGCCTCCTACAATGAGCAGTTCTTC. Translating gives CASSLGGRASYNEQFF.

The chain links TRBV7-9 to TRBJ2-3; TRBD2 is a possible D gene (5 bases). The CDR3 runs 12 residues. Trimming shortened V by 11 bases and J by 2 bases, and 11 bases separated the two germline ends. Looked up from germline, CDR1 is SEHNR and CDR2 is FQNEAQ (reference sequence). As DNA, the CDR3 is TGTGCCCATACGGGGATCACAGATACGCAGTATTTT. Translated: CAHTGITDTQYF.

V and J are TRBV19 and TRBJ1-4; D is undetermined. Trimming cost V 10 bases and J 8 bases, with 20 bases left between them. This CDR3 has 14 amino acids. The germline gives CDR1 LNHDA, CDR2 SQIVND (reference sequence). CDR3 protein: CATREKPRGEKLFF. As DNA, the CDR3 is TGTGCCACCCGAGAGAAACCCCGGGGAGAAAAACTGTTTTTT.

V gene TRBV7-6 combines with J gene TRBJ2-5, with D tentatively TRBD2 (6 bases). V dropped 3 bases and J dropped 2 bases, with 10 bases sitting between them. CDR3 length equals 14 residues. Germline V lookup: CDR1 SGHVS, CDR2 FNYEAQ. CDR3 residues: CASSFGGVQETQYF. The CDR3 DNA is TGTGCCAGCAGCTTTGGCGGGGTTCAAGAGACCCAGTACTTC.

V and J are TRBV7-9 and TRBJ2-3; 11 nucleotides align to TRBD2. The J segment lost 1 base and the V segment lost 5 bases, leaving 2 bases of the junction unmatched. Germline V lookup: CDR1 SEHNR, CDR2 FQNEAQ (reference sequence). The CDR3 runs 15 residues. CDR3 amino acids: CASSPTSGGTDTQYF. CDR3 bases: TGTGCCAGCAGCCCGACTAGCGGGGGCACAGATACGCAGTATTTT.

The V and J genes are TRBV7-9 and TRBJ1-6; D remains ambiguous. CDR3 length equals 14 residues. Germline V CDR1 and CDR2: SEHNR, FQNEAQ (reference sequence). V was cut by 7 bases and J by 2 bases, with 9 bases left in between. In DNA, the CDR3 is TGTGCCAGCAACCAACTTACCTATAATTCACCCCTCCACTTT. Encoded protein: CASNQLTYNSPLHF.

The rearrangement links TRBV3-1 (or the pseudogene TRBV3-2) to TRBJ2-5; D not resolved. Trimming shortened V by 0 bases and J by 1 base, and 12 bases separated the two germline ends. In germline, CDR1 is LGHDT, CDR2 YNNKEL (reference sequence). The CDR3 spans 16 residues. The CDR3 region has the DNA TGTGCCAGCAGCCAAGATTGGAGTCGACCCCAAGAGACCCAGTACTTC. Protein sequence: CASSQDWSRPQETQYF.

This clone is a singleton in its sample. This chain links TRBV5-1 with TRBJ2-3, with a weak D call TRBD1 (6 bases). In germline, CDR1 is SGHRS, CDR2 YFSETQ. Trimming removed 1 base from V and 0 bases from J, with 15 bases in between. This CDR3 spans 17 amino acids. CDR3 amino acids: CASSLSWTAYSTDTQYF. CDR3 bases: TGCGCCAGCAGCTTGTCATGGACAGCTTATAGCACAGATACGCAGTATTTT.

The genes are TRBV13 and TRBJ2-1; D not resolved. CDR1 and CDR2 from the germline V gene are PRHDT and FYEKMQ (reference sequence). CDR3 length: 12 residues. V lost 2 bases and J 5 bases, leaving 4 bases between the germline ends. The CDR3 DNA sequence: TGTGCCAGCAGCTTACGAGACAATGAGCAGTTCTTC. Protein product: CASSLRDNEQFF.